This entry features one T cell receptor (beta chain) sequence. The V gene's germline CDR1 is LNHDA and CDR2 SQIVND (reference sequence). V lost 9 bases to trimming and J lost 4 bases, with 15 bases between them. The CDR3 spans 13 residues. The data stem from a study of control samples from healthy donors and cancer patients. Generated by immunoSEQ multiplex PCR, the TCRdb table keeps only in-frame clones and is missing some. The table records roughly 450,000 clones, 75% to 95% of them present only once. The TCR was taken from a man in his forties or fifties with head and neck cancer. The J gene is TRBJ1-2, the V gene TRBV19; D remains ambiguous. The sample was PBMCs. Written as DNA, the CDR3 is TGTGCCAGCCAGGACCTAACCTCCTATGGCTACACCTTC. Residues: CASQDLTSYGYTF.